A selection of T cell receptor beta chains follows, all from one sample in a study of vaccination and CD4 T cells after COVID-19. TCRdb analysed the PCR reads with MiXCR anew, one entry per CDR3 protein. The data contain about 25,000 distinct CDR3 sequences, 49% of them singletons. These receptors' antigens are unknown. Sequenced sample: CD4+ T cells from blood, cultured in vitro. The receptors shown here come from a human donor who had recovered from COVID-19. CDR3s include the opening cysteine and the closing phenylalanine or tryptophan. The D gene is left open where the match is weak. Some rows mark clone size as missing; the rest say once, few, many or name a class of expanded clone.

V gene	clone size	CDR3 length	J gene	D gene	CDR3 protein	CDR3 DNA
TRBV6-2/TRBV6-3	-	13	TRBJ2-7	TRBD1	CASSQTGIYEQYF	TGTGCCAGCAGCCAGACAGGGATCTACGAGCAGTACTTC
TRBV27	-	17	TRBJ2-3	-	CTSSLSTRTSSPDTQYF	TGCACCAGCAGTTTATCAACCAGGACCTCGAGCCCAGATACGCAGTATTTT
TRBV5-4	-	14	TRBJ1-2	-	CASSLGVVNYGYTF	TGTGCCAGCAGCTTGGGGGTGGTCAACTATGGCTACACCTTC
TRBV10-3	-	14	TRBJ1-1	-	CAISGGVRNTEAFF	TGTGCCATCTCGGGGGGGGTGAGGAACACTGAAGCTTTCTTT
TRBV27	-	13	TRBJ2-3	-	CASRGQLTDTQYF	TGTGCCAGCAGGGGGCAATTGACAGATACGCAGTATTTT
TRBV6-1	few	13	TRBJ1-1	TRBD1	CAIRQGLYTEAFF	TGTGCCATCCGACAGGGGCTGTACACTGAAGCTTTCTTT
TRBV7-8	-	18	TRBJ2-2	TRBD1	CASSLRAGTEKNTGELFF	TGTGCCAGCAGCTTGAGAGCCGGGACAGAGAAGAACACCGGGGAGCTGTTTTTT
TRBV6-8	few	17	TRBJ2-7	TRBD2	CASRPGTSGGASYEQYF	TGTGCCAGCAGACCCGGGACTAGCGGGGGGGCATCCTACGAGCAGTACTTC
TRBV19	few	15	TRBJ1-2	TRBD1	CASSMWTGGFGGYTF	TGTGCCAGTAGTATGTGGACAGGGGGGTTCGGTGGCTACACCTTC
TRBV20-1	-	14	TRBJ2-2	TRBD2	CSALTSGNTGELFF	TGCAGTGCGTTGACTAGCGGGAACACCGGGGAGCTGTTTTTT
TRBV21-1	-	13	TRBJ1-3	-	CASSKQKGNTIYF	TGTGCCAGCAGCAAGCAGAAAGGAAACACCATATATTTT
TRBV2	-	17	TRBJ2-1	TRBD2	CASRLRLAGGSYNEQFF	TGTGCCAGCAGGCTGCGACTAGCGGGGGGCTCCTACAATGAGCAGTTCTTC
TRBV24-1	few	14	TRBJ1-1	TRBD1	CATSDPTGGPEAFF	TGTGCCACCAGTGACCCGACAGGGGGCCCCGAAGCTTTCTTT
TRBV20-1	-	17	TRBJ1-6	-	CSARESVAIGGNSPLHF	TGCAGTGCTAGAGAGAGCGTGGCAATCGGGGGGAATTCACCCCTCCACTTT
TRBV28	-	14	TRBJ1-4	-	CASSPQRWNEKLFF	TGTGCCAGCAGTCCTCAGCGTTGGAATGAAAAACTGTTTTTT
TRBV11-3	-	19	TRBJ2-7	-	CASSLGGGEAGIPTREQYF	TGTGCCAGCAGCTTAGGGGGTGGGGAAGCCGGGATCCCCACACGCGAGCAGTACTTC
TRBV19	-	12	TRBJ1-2	-	CASSIPNYGYTF	TGTGCCAGTAGTATACCTAACTATGGCTACACCTTC
TRBV6-5	-	16	TRBJ1-2	TRBD1	CASSYSALTGGHGHTF	TGTGCCAGCAGTTACTCAGCCCTGACAGGGGGACATGGCCACACCTTC
TRBV20-1	few	13	TRBJ2-7	-	CSASGGIRDEQYF	TGCAGTGCTAGTGGCGGGATTAGGGACGAGCAGTACTTC
TRBV7-8	-	16	TRBJ1-5	-	CASSSFSGNEDQPQHF	TGTGCCAGCAGTTCATTTTCAGGGAACGAGGATCAGCCCCAGCATTTT
TRBV24-1	-	14	TRBJ2-7	TRBD2	CATSDSGSIHEQYF	TGTGCCACCAGTGATAGCGGGAGTATCCACGAGCAGTACTTC
TRBV5-1	-	12	TRBJ1-2	-	CASSLDSYGYTF	TGCGCCAGCAGCTTGGATAGTTATGGCTACACCTTC
TRBV12-3/TRBV12-4	-	17	TRBJ2-5	TRBD2	CASSLRLAGGLQETQYF	TGTGCCAGCAGTTTAAGACTAGCGGGGGGTCTCCAAGAGACCCAGTACTTC
TRBV20-1	few	14	TRBJ2-3	TRBD1	CSANRDRGDDTQYF	TGCAGTGCTAACCGGGACAGGGGGGACGATACGCAGTATTTT
TRBV5-6	-	18	TRBJ2-3	TRBD2	CASSDSGGGREIPDTQYF	TGTGCCAGCAGCGATAGCGGGGGGGGGAGGGAGATACCAGATACGCAGTATTTT
TRBV7-9	-	15	TRBJ1-2	TRBD1	CASLAGTGGGYGYTF	TGTGCTTCCCTGGCCGGGACAGGGGGCGGGTATGGCTACACCTTC
TRBV2	-	15	TRBJ2-1	TRBD2	CASASASGTGGEQFF	TGTGCCAGCGCGTCGGCTAGCGGGACGGGTGGTGAGCAGTTCTTC
TRBV10-3	-	15	TRBJ2-3	-	CAISEVQRLTDTQYF	TGTGCCATCAGTGAGGTCCAGCGGCTCACAGATACGCAGTATTTT
TRBV6-5	few	16	TRBJ1-5	TRBD1	CASSYPGGARDQPQHF	TGTGCCAGCAGTTACCCAGGGGGCGCGCGGGATCAGCCCCAGCATTTT
TRBV19	-	14	TRBJ1-2	-	CASRPQGRNYGYTF	TGTGCCAGTAGACCCCAAGGAAGGAACTATGGCTACACCTTC
TRBV29-1	-	14	TRBJ1-5	TRBD1	CSVGDRRGDQPQHF	TGCAGCGTTGGGGACAGGCGGGGCGATCAGCCCCAGCATTTT
TRBV20-1	-	15	TRBJ2-7	-	CSAKASIRSKHEQYF	TGCAGTGCTAAGGCCAGCATCAGGTCGAAGCACGAGCAGTACTTC
TRBV7-9	-	17	TRBJ2-1	TRBD2	CASSSRNRLARGSEQFF	TGTGCCAGCAGCTCCCGGAACAGACTAGCGCGAGGTAGTGAGCAGTTCTTC
TRBV10-3	few	22	TRBJ2-7	TRBD2	CAISDHVGRTHSGRVLPYEQYF	TGTGCCATCAGTGATCATGTTGGGAGGACACACAGCGGGAGGGTCCTCCCATACGAGCAGTACTTC
TRBV12-3/TRBV12-4	-	15	TRBJ1-5	-	CASSFPGADNQPQHF	TGTGCCAGCAGTTTCCCAGGGGCCGACAATCAGCCCCAGCATTTT
TRBV11-2	-	13	TRBJ2-5	-	CASSLEVFGPEYF	TGTGCCAGCAGCTTAGAGGTTTTCGGGCCCGAGTACTTC
TRBV11-3	few	14	TRBJ2-5	-	CASSLNSGQETQYF	TGTGCCAGCAGCTTGAACAGTGGGCAAGAGACCCAGTACTTC
TRBV5-4	-	14	TRBJ2-5	-	CASSDQRAKETQYF	TGTGCCAGCAGCGACCAGAGAGCAAAAGAGACCCAGTACTTC
TRBV20-1	few	13	TRBJ1-5	-	CSARRHGGQPQHF	TGCAGTGCTAGGCGCCACGGCGGACAGCCCCAGCATTTT
TRBV20-1	few	16	TRBJ2-7	TRBD2	CSARVRAGTTLRQQYF	TGCAGTGCTAGAGTTCGCGCCGGGACTACGCTACGACAGCAGTACTTC
TRBV4-1	-	17	TRBJ1-6	-	CASSQTSGPGPNSPLHF	TGCGCCAGCAGCCAAACCTCCGGACCGGGCCCTAATTCACCCCTCCACTTT
TRBV7-2	-	16	TRBJ2-2	-	CASSFGAVTNTGELFF	TGTGCCAGCAGCTTCGGGGCTGTAACGAACACCGGGGAGCTGTTTTTT
TRBV27	-	16	TRBJ2-4	-	CASSLSVNLAKNIQYF	TGTGCCAGCAGTTTATCTGTGAACCTAGCCAAAAACATTCAGTACTTC
TRBV4-2	-	15	TRBJ2-1	TRBD2	CASSQIGGGPNEQFF	TGTGCCAGCAGCCAAATCGGGGGAGGGCCCAATGAGCAGTTCTTC
TRBV7-2	-	15	TRBJ2-7	-	CASSYSGTENYEQYF	TGTGCCAGCAGCTACTCGGGAACCGAGAACTACGAGCAGTACTTC
TRBV12-3/TRBV12-4	-	15	TRBJ1-2	-	CASSLTRRSLYGYTF	TGTGCCAGCAGTTTGACAAGACGAAGCCTCTATGGCTACACCTTC
TRBV20-1	few	14	TRBJ1-3	TRBD1	CSARYTGVGNTIYF	TGCAGTGCTAGATATACAGGGGTCGGAAACACCATATATTTT
TRBV6-1	-	13	TRBJ2-5	TRBD1	CASRRQGRETQYF	TGTGCCAGCAGAAGACAGGGGAGGGAGACCCAGTACTTC
TRBV10-3	-	15	TRBJ1-1	TRBD1	CAISPQTGANTEAFF	TGTGCCATCAGCCCTCAGACAGGGGCAAACACTGAAGCTTTCTTT
TRBV20-1	few	13	TRBJ2-3	-	CSASGGGMDTQYF	TGCAGTGCTAGCGGGGGCGGGATGGATACGCAGTATTTT
TRBV20-1	few	14	TRBJ2-3	TRBD2	CSAYSGRASDTQYF	TGCAGTGCTTACAGCGGGAGGGCCTCAGATACGCAGTATTTT